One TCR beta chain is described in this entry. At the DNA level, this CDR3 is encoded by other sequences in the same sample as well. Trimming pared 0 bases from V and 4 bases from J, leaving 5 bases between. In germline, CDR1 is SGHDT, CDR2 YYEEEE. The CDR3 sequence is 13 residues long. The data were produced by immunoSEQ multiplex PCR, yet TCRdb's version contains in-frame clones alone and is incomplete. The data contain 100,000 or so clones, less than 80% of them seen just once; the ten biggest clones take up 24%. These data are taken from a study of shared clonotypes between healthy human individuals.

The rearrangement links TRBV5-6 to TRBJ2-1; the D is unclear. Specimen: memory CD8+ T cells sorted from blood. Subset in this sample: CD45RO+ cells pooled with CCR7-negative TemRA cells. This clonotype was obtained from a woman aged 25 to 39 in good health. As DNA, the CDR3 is TGTGCCAGCAGCTTGGGCAGTTACAATGAGCAGTTCTTC. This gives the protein CASSLGSYNEQFF.